The clone carrying this T cell receptor (beta chain) was found a few times. Antigen unknown. The sample is drawn from a study of cytomegalovirus exposure and HLA in healthy donors. General study results and limits: Accounts indicate the classifier identified cytomegalovirus status with strong specificity and sensitivity. In a later analysis, first-cohort TCR clusters were found to tend to co-occur in the roughly 120 validation repertoires.

Sequencing used immunoSEQ multiplex PCR; TCRdb keeps in-frame clones, though not all of them. The sample contains 250,000 to 350,000 clones, 75% to 90% of which appear only once. CDR3 size: 12 residues. V was clipped by 4 bases and J by 10 bases, with 12 bases between them. Germline V gene sequence: CDR1 PRHDT, CDR2 FYEKMQ (reference sequence). This clonotype was sampled from a woman aged 18 to 35 in good health and CMV-seronegative. V is TRBV13 and J is TRBJ2-3; D may be TRBD2 (7 bases). Input material: PBMCs. The CDR3 DNA reads as TGTGCCAGCAGCTGGCGGGGGCCGGCGCAGTATTTT. It yields the protein CASSWRGPAQYF.